The entry that follows covers one T cell receptor (beta chain) sequence. These data belong to a study of Tregs in tolerant kidney transplant recipients. The CDR3 covers 17 residues. CDR1 is LNHDA and CDR2 is SQIVND in the germline V gene (reference sequence). Between the trimmed V and J ends, which lost 5 bases and 4 bases, there was a span of 21 bases. TCRdb keeps only in-frame clones here, not all; method: immunoSEQ multiplex PCR. This table holds some 250,000 clones, around 81% found once. The receptor was derived from a human donor in good health. Material for sequencing was CD4+ T cells from blood. The rearrangement links TRBV19 to TRBJ2-1; D perhaps matches TRBD2 (6 bases). CDR3 loop: CASSPTSFWDSYNEQFF. In DNA, the CDR3 is TGTGCCAGTAGTCCCACCAGTTTTTGGGACTCATACAATGAGCAGTTCTTC.